The 10 T cell receptor beta chains below come from one sample, sequenced in a study of blood T cell repertoires in COVID-19. Clones were read by immunoSEQ multiplex PCR, and TCRdb kept only the in-frame ones, dropping some. Found here are under 400,000 clones, around 87% of them singletons; the top ten hold 8.5% to 12%. Sequencing was done on a sample of peripheral blood. The receptors originated from a woman aged 25 to 39 with COVID-19, enrolled during active disease.

The chain has TRBV7-2 and TRBJ2-1; D is unclear. Per the germline V gene, CDR1 is SGHTA and CDR2 is FQGNSA. The V end lost 4 bases, the J end lost 3 bases, and 16 bases lay between the germline ends. The CDR3 contains 16 residues. The chain's CDR3 is CASSSLLGVRYNEQFF. The DNA for the CDR3 is TGTGCCAGCAGCTCTCTTCTGGGCGTCCGCTACAATGAGCAGTTCTTC.

The gene calls are TRBV3-1 (or the pseudogene TRBV3-2) and TRBJ2-6; 9 bases align to TRBD1. The CDR3 is 15 residues long. J gave up 3 bases and V 5 bases, and 2 bases lay outside the gene matches. Germline assignment: CDR1 LGHDT and CDR2 YNNKEL (reference sequence). The CDR3 here is CASSGDRVGANVLTF. The CDR3 DNA is TGTGCCAGCAGCGGGGACAGGGTTGGGGCCAACGTCCTGACTTTC.

The chain carries TRBV24-1 and TRBJ2-2; D unclear. The V gene lost 3 bases and the J gene lost 0 bases, with 7 bases spanning the gap. The CDR3 extends over 15 amino acids. Germline V gene data show CDR1 as KGHDR and CDR2 as SFDVKD. CDR3 amino acids: CATSDPRSNTGELFF. CDR3 bases: TGTGCCACCAGTGATCCCAGGTCGAACACCGGGGAGCTGTTTTTT.

The chain joins TRBV10-3 to TRBJ2-7; 8 bases line up with TRBD2. The germline V gene has CDR1 ENHRY and CDR2 SYGVKD. This CDR3 is built from 15 residues. The V and J ends lost 10 bases and 4 bases, in that order; junction bases with no gene match: 15. The CDR3 DNA follows: TGTGCCACCCTGAAGGGGGTTAGCGGGACGTACGAGCAGTACTTC. Encoded protein: CATLKGVSGTYEQYF.

This chain connects TRBV18 to TRBJ1-1, with a tentative D call TRBD1 (5 bases). CDR3 length equals 13 residues. V was trimmed by 4 bases and J by 3 bases, leaving 9 bases between them. The germline V gene encodes CDR1 KGHSH and CDR2 LQKENI. The CDR3 bases are TGTGCCAGCTCACTCCTAGGGGACACTGAAGCTTTCTTT. Encoded protein: CASSLLGDTEAFF.

V is TRBV30 and J is TRBJ2-1, with a tentative D call TRBD2 (6 bases). In germline, CDR1 is GTSNPN, CDR2 SVGIG (reference sequence). Trimming removed 7 bases at V and 6 bases at J, with 22 bases between. This CDR3 region has 15 residues. CDR3 nucleotides: TGTGCCTCAATTGGGGTAGCGGTCCAGACCAATGAGCAGTTCTTC. Translating gives CASIGVAVQTNEQFF.

The genes are TRBV10-2 and TRBJ1-1; 9 nucleotides agree with TRBD1. This CDR3 contains 17 residues. Per germline, CDR1 WSHSY and CDR2 SAAADI. V dropped 7 bases and J dropped 0; count of bases not matched to a gene: 12. The CDR3 here is CASTHPPRDRVNTEAFF. The CDR3 bases are TGCGCCAGCACTCACCCCCCTAGGGACAGGGTGAACACTGAAGCTTTCTTT.

The chain links TRBV2 to TRBJ1-5; 10 nucleotides match TRBD1. Unmatched junction bases numbered 14, after V lost 6 bases and J lost 0 bases. Germline CDR1 is SNHLY and CDR2 is FYNNEI. The CDR3 spans 19 residues. This CDR3 reads CASRGTGDVGLYSNQPQHF. For the CDR3, the DNA is TGTGCCAGCAGGGGGACAGGGGACGTGGGCCTGTATAGCAATCAGCCCCAGCATTTT.

J is TRBJ1-1 and V is TRBV27, with D possibly matching TRBD1 (6 bases). The V gene's germline CDR1 is MNHEY and CDR2 SMNVEV (reference sequence). The CDR3 is made up of 13 amino acids. V lost 6 bases and J lost 4, with 12 bases in between. CDR3 in amino acids: CASRPQGTTEAFF. The CDR3, as DNA: TGTGCCAGCAGACCCCAGGGGACCACTGAAGCTTTCTTT.

CDR3 residues: CASSEGVSGKSYEQYF. In DNA, the CDR3 is TGTGCCAGCAGCGAGGGAGTTTCTGGCAAATCCTACGAGCAGTACTTC. V is TRBV9 and J is TRBJ2-7, with TRBD2 as a possible D gene (5 bases). This CDR3 region has 16 residues. V was shortened by 3 bases and J by 1 base, with 17 bases between the two germline ends. CDR1 is SGDLS, CDR2 YYNGEE, per germline.